The 13 T cell receptor beta chains reported below all come from one sample, sequenced in a study of identifying expanded T cells in peripheral blood. TCRdb's copy holds only in-frame clones and misses some; the assay was immunoSEQ multiplex PCR. The sample carries about 80,000 clones, 84% recorded once. Source material: blood. The receptors originated from a person aged 18 to 75 in good health.

The chain links TRBV7-2 to TRBJ2-7; 7 bases are shared with TRBD2. Trimming cost V 4 bases and J 2 bases; bases outside gene matches: 11. Germline V gene sequence: CDR1 SGHTA, CDR2 FQGNSA. The CDR3 extends over 16 amino acids. For the CDR3, the DNA is TGTGCCAGCAGCTGGGGACCGGCTAGCGGTCCCTACGAGCAGTACTTC. Amino acids: CASSWGPASGPYEQYF.

Only one count was recorded for this clone. The chain has TRBV28 and TRBJ2-1; 9 bases line up with TRBD1. CDR1 and CDR2 (germline): MDHEN, SYDVKM. CDR3 size: 13 residues. J lost 4 bases, V lost 6 bases, and 1 base had no gene match. The CDR3 reads CASRGQGYNEQFF. The CDR3 DNA reads TGTGCCAGCAGGGGACAGGGTTACAATGAGCAGTTCTTC.

J is TRBJ2-7 and V is TRBV18, with 7 nucleotides matching TRBD2. From germline, CDR1 is KGHSH and CDR2 LQKENI. The CDR3 has 15 residues. The ends lost 5 bases at V and 6 bases at J; junction bases unmatched: 13. This chain's CDR3 is CASSTVYLAGVEQYF. CDR3 nucleotides: TGTGCCAGCTCAACTGTCTATCTTGCGGGAGTCGAGCAGTACTTC.

The chain carries TRBV7-9 and TRBJ2-2; 8 bases line up with TRBD1. V lost 9 bases to trimming and J lost 6 bases; unmatched junction nucleotides: 9. This CDR3 has 14 residues. CDR1 is SEHNR and CDR2 is FQNEAQ in the germline V gene (reference sequence). The CDR3 DNA reads as TGTGCCAGAGGACAGGGTCTTAACCCCGGGGAGCTGTTTTTT. It codes for CARGQGLNPGELFF.

The V gene is TRBV29-1, the J gene TRBJ2-6, with a tentative D call TRBD1 (6 bases). CDR3 size: 14 residues. Trimming cost V 1 base and J 2 bases, with 6 bases left between them. The germline CDR1 and CDR2 sequences are SQVTM and ANQGSEA. CDR3 protein: CSVEGGPGANVLTF. The CDR3 DNA reads as TGCAGCGTTGAAGGGGGGCCTGGGGCCAACGTCCTGACTTTC.

The V gene is TRBV2, the J gene TRBJ2-5; D not resolved. V was trimmed by 8 bases and J by 5 bases, leaving 6 bases between them. This CDR3 region has 10 residues. CDR1 is SNHLY, CDR2 FYNNEI, per germline. In DNA, the CDR3 is TGTGCCAGCGGAGAGGAGACCCAGTACTTC. Its protein product is CASGEETQYF. Using reference TRBV2 and TRBJ2-5 for the parts outside the CDR3, the full variable domain is EPEVTQTPSHQVTQMGQEVILRCVPISNHLYFYWYRQILGQKVEFLVSFYNNEISEKSEIFDDQFSVERPDGSNFTLKIRSTKLEDSAMYFCASGEETQYFGPGTRLLVL.

The chain couples TRBV10-3 to TRBJ1-4; 11 bases fit TRBD1. The CDR3 loop spans 15 amino acids. Looked up from germline, CDR1 is ENHRY and CDR2 is SYGVKD. Trimming took 2 bases from V and 7 from J; bases not matched to a gene: 3. CDR3 in amino acids: CAISETGTGGEKLFF. Here the CDR3 DNA reads TGTGCCATCAGTGAGACCGGGACAGGGGGTGAAAAACTGTTTTTT.

This clone turned up a few times. V usage is TRBV4-1 and J usage is TRBJ1-5, with no clear D. Per the germline V gene, CDR1 is MGHRA and CDR2 is YSYEKL. V was trimmed by 3 bases and J by 3 bases, leaving 6 bases between them. This CDR3 contains 13 residues. The CDR3 loop is CASSQYLNQPQHF. CDR3 sequence (DNA): TGCGCCAGCAGCCAGTACCTCAATCAGCCCCAGCATTTT.

V usage is TRBV6-6 and J usage is TRBJ2-7; unclear D gene. Germline CDR1 and CDR2: MNHNY and SVGAGI (reference sequence). Trimming removed 2 bases from V and 5 bases from J, with 19 bases in between. This CDR3 spans 16 amino acids. CDR3 loop: CASSYGVGMWLNEQYF. The CDR3 DNA reads TGTGCCAGCAGTTACGGAGTAGGGATGTGGTTGAACGAGCAGTACTTC.

This clone was observed once. This chain connects TRBV25-1 to TRBJ2-5, with 7 positions matching TRBD2. V was clipped by 3 bases and J by 2 bases; unmatched bases: 6. The CDR3 spans 15 residues. The germline V gene encodes CDR1 MGHDK and CDR2 SYGVNS. The CDR3 DNA reads as TGTGCCAGCAGTGATATTGGGGGGGGGCAAGAGACCCAGTACTTC. As protein: CASSDIGGGQETQYF.

This clone was counted a few times. The chain joins TRBV28 to TRBJ1-1; D unclear. Per germline, CDR1 MDHEN and CDR2 SYDVKM. V shed 2 bases and J shed 1 base, with 8 bases lying between them. The CDR3 loop spans 14 amino acids. CDR3 nucleotide sequence: TGTGCCAGCAGTTTAGAGCATGAGAACACTGAAGCTTTCTTT. This gives the protein CASSLEHENTEAFF.

The chain has TRBV2 and TRBJ1-5, with D perhaps TRBD1 (5 bases). V was trimmed by 4 bases and J by 2 bases, leaving 12 bases between them. The CDR3 is 15 amino acids. CDR1 is SNHLY, CDR2 FYNNEI, per germline. CDR3 nucleotide sequence: TGTGCCAGCAGTGTTCGGGGGAGCGGCAATCAGCCCCAGCATTTT. Residues: CASSVRGSGNQPQHF.

In this sample, this clone turned up once. The chain links TRBV6-5 to TRBJ2-7; 7 bases are a match to TRBD2. J lost 1 base, V lost 7 bases, and 10 bases had no gene match. The CDR3 extends over 15 amino acids. Looked up from germline, CDR1 is MNHEY and CDR2 is SVGAGI. CDR3 sequence: CASTTPSGGSYEQYF. In nucleotides, the CDR3 is TGTGCCAGCACCACCCCCTCGGGAGGTTCCTACGAGCAGTACTTC.